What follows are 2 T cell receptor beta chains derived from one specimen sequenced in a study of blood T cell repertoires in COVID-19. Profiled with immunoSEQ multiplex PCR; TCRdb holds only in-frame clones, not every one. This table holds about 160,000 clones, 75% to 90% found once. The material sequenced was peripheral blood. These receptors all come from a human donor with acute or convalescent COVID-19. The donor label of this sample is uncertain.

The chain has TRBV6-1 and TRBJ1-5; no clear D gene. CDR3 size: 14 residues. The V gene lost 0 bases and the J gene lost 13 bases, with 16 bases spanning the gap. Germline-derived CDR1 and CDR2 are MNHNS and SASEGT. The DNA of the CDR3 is TGTGCCAGCAGTGAAGCGATGGGCGCCCGGCCTCAGCATTTT. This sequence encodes CASSEAMGARPQHF.

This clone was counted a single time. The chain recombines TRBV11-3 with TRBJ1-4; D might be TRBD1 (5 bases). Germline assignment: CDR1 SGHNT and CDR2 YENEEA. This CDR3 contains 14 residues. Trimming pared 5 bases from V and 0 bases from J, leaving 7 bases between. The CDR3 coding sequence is TGTGCCAGCAGCGACAGATCAACTAATGAAAAACTGTTTTTT. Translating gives CASSDRSTNEKLFF.